One and the same sample provided the 2 T cell receptor beta chains below, sequenced in a study of blood T cell repertoires in COVID-19. Only in-frame clones appear in the TCRdb table, and some are missing; sequencing was by immunoSEQ multiplex PCR. The data show about 68,000 clones, roughly nine tenths seen once. Sequenced material: peripheral blood. The origin of the receptors is a man aged 45-65 years with COVID-19, enrolled during active disease.

Only one count was recorded for this clone. The V gene is TRBV19, the J gene TRBJ2-1, with D perhaps TRBD2 (6 bases). Looked up from germline, CDR1 is LNHDA and CDR2 is SQIVND (reference sequence). This CDR3 spans 15 amino acids. Trimming pared 5 bases from V and 3 bases from J, leaving 14 bases between. CDR3 in amino acids: CASSSLGLDYNEQFF. The CDR3 DNA reads as TGTGCCAGTAGTTCACTGGGACTCGACTACAATGAGCAGTTCTTC.

J is TRBJ2-1 and V is TRBV7-7; tentatively, D is TRBD1 (6 bases). This CDR3 is built from 14 residues. Trimming shortened V by 2 bases and J by 5 bases, and 10 bases separated the two germline ends. Germline V gene data show CDR1 as SSHAT and CDR2 as FNYEAQ (reference sequence). Here the CDR3 reads CASSLSGADNEQFF. CDR3 nucleotides: TGTGCCAGCAGCTTATCAGGGGCCGACAATGAGCAGTTCTTC. Drawing the rest from reference TRBV7-7 and TRBJ2-1, the complete variable domain is GAGVSQSPRYKVTKRGQDVTLRCDPISSHATLYWYQQALGQGPEFLTYFNYEAQPDKSGLPSDRFSAERPEGSISTLTIQRTEQRDSAMYRCASSLSGADNEQFFGPGTRLTVL.